A single sample gave rise to the 21 T cell receptor beta chains below, sequenced in a study of shared clonotypes between healthy human individuals. Sequencing used immunoSEQ multiplex PCR; TCRdb keeps in-frame clones, though not all of them. The sample carries a few million clones, just under 95% recorded once. The material sequenced was naive CD4+ T cells from PBMCs. Indicated subset: CD45RA+ positively selected. All receptors come from a man aged 18 to 30 in good health. Some clones in this sample may be carry-over from other donors' samples.

The chain combines TRBV7-2 with TRBJ2-7, with a weak D call TRBD2 (6 bases). V lost 2 bases to trimming and J lost 4 bases, with 15 bases between them. The germline gives CDR1 SGHTA, CDR2 FQGNSA. The CDR3 totals 15 residues. In DNA, the CDR3 is TGTGCCAGCAGCTTAAGGGAGGCGCCGTCTTACGAGCAGTACTTC. It specifies CASSLREAPSYEQYF.

A note on this clone: This specimen includes other DNA sequences encoding the same CDR3. V gene TRBV5-1 combines with J gene TRBJ1-3, with 9 bases fitting TRBD1. J lost 0 bases, V lost 4 bases, and 5 bases had no gene match. The CDR3 contains 16 residues. Germline V gene data show CDR1 as SGHRS and CDR2 as YFSETQ. CDR3 sequence reads: CASSLGQGSSGNTIYF. The CDR3 DNA sequence: TGCGCCAGCAGCCTCGGACAGGGGAGCTCTGGAAACACCATATATTTT.

The chain employs TRBV7-6 and TRBJ2-3; 9 bases align to TRBD2. The CDR3 runs to 16 residues. V trimming: 1 base; J trimming: 3 bases; junction bases outside the gene matches: 5. Germline V gene data show CDR1 as SGHVS and CDR2 as FNYEAQ. DNA for the CDR3: TGTGCCAGCAGCTTAGAGGGGACTAGCTCAACAGATACGCAGTATTTT. Its protein product is CASSLEGTSSTDTQYF.

The chain couples TRBV18 to TRBJ1-3, with no clear D. Germline V gene sequence: CDR1 KGHSH, CDR2 LQKENI. V dropped 0 bases and J dropped 4 bases, with 7 bases sitting between them. The CDR3 runs 14 residues. In DNA, the CDR3 is TGTGCCAGCTCACCACCTTCACAGGGAAACACCATATATTTT. Its translation is CASSPPSQGNTIYF.

This chain uses TRBV4-1 with TRBJ2-5; 7 positions match TRBD1. The trim removed 5 bases at V and 2 bases at J, leaving 11 bases unmatched. CDR3 length: 16 residues. Looked up from germline, CDR1 is MGHRA and CDR2 is YSYEKL. CDR3 sequence reads: CASSNRARDRQETQYF. The CDR3 coding sequence is TGCGCCAGCAGCAACAGGGCCCGGGACAGACAAGAGACCCAGTACTTC.

The chain carries TRBV11-2 and TRBJ1-4; perhaps TRBD1 as D (5 bases). This CDR3 has 12 residues. V was pared by 3 bases and J by 12 bases, with 11 bases between. CDR1 is SGHAT, CDR2 FQNNGV, per germline. The CDR3 region has the DNA TGTGCCAGCAGCTTTGGGGCCGGTGAACTGTTTTTT. Translated, it gives CASSFGAGELFF.

As concerns this clone: The sample has other DNA sequences that encode this CDR3 too. V usage is TRBV19 and J usage is TRBJ1-5; no firm D call. CDR1 is LNHDA, CDR2 SQIVND, per germline (reference sequence). The germline V and J ends were trimmed by 6 bases and 1 base, with 4 bases remaining between them. This CDR3 spans 12 amino acids. CDR3 loop: CASRDSNQPQHF. CDR3 DNA sequence: TGTGCCAGTAGAGACAGCAATCAGCCCCAGCATTTT.

Only a few counts were recorded for this clone. This rearrangement joins TRBV7-9 to TRBJ1-2; 10 positions agree with TRBD1. CDR1 SEHNR and CDR2 FQNEAQ come from the germline V gene (reference sequence). The CDR3 covers 14 residues. After removal of 3 bases from V and 6 bases from J, the junction contained 4 bases not matched to a gene. The CDR3 coding sequence is TGTGCCAGCAGCTTGGACAGGGGGGTCGATGGCTACACCTTC. Translated: CASSLDRGVDGYTF.

The chain is built from TRBV4-3 and TRBJ2-7, with 8 bases matching TRBD2. CDR3 size: 15 residues. V was pared by 7 bases and J by 6 bases, with 14 bases of the junction left unmatched. CDR1 is LGHNA, CDR2 YSLEER, per germline. DNA of the CDR3: TGCGCCAGCACCTACATGGAGGGACTAGTCCCCGAGCAGTACTTC. Translation gives CASTYMEGLVPEQYF.

V is TRBV7-9 and J is TRBJ1-2, with D possibly being TRBD1 (5 bases). CDR1 SEHNR and CDR2 FQNEAQ come from the germline V gene (reference sequence). V lost 2 bases and J lost 1, with 8 bases in between. The CDR3 runs 14 residues. The chain's CDR3 is CASSLQGFNYGYTF. In DNA form, the CDR3 reads TGTGCCAGCAGCTTACAGGGCTTTAACTATGGCTACACCTTC.

The chain is built from TRBV28 and TRBJ1-1, with D possibly being TRBD1 (5 bases). The CDR3 is 13 amino acids. Germline loops: CDR1 MDHEN, CDR2 SYDVKM. Trimming shortened V by 3 bases and J by 6 bases, and 11 bases separated the two germline ends. CDR3 region: CASSFSQGPEAFF. The CDR3, as DNA: TGTGCCAGCAGTTTTTCCCAGGGACCTGAAGCTTTCTTT.

The CDR3 loop reads CASSEALVRGNQPQHF. In DNA form, the CDR3 reads TGTGCCAGCAGTGAAGCGCTTGTCAGGGGGAATCAGCCCCAGCATTTT. The gene calls are TRBV6-1 and TRBJ1-5; 7 nucleotides align to TRBD1. The V segment lost 0 bases and the J segment 4 bases; nucleotides outside the gene matches: 6. Germline V gene lookup returns CDR1 MNHNS and CDR2 SASEGT. The CDR3 runs 16 residues.

This chain uses TRBV5-8 with TRBJ2-7; 9 bases agree with TRBD2. The CDR3 spans 15 residues. V was clipped by 4 bases and J by 6 bases; unmatched bases: 11. Germline V CDR1 and CDR2: SGHTS, YDEGEE. As DNA, the CDR3 is TGTGCCAGCAGCCCGGGGACTAGCTTCCGAGGCGAGCAGTACTTC. Encoded protein: CASSPGTSFRGEQYF.

The V call is TRBV6-5, the J call TRBJ2-5; weak D call: TRBD2 (6 bases). This CDR3 region has 16 residues. CDR1 is MNHEY, CDR2 SVGAGI, per germline. Trimming removed 0 bases from V and 2 bases from J, with 13 bases in between. CDR3 bases: TGTGCCAGCAGTTACTCACGGGGGTGGGGACAAGAGACCCAGTACTTC. Its protein product is CASSYSRGWGQETQYF.

J is TRBJ1-1 and V is TRBV10-3, with a weak D call TRBD1 (5 bases). Trimming stripped 3 bases from V and 8 bases from J, with 13 bases between. The CDR3 has 13 amino acids. Germline V gene lookup returns CDR1 ENHRY and CDR2 SYGVKD. CDR3 DNA sequence: TGTGCCATCAGTGATGTGACGGGGACCGAAGCTTTCTTT. It yields the protein CAISDVTGTEAFF.

This sequence joins TRBV18 and TRBJ2-7; TRBD1 might be the D (6 bases). There are 16 residues in the CDR3. Trimming left V 6 bases short and J 3 bases short, with 21 bases between. Germline-derived CDR1 and CDR2 are KGHSH and LQKENI. As DNA, the CDR3 is TGTGCCAGCTCCAGTATCGTGGCAGGGGCCCTCTACGAGCAGTACTTC. Protein sequence: CASSSIVAGALYEQYF. Using reference TRBV18 and TRBJ2-7 for the parts outside the CDR3, the full variable domain is NAGVMQNPRHLVRRRGQEARLRCSPMKGHSHVYWYRQLPEEGLKFMVYLQKENIIDESGMPKERFSAEFPKEGPSILRIQQVVRGDSAAYFCASSSIVAGALYEQYFGPGTRLTVT.

This clone has just one count. CDR3 loop: CASSEARTNTGELFF. CDR3 nucleotides: TGTGCCAGCAGTGAGGCCAGAACGAACACCGGGGAGCTGTTTTTT. This rearrangement joins TRBV2 to TRBJ2-2, with D hard to call. CDR1 SNHLY and CDR2 FYNNEI come from the germline V gene. Trimming removed 3 bases from V and 0 bases from J, with 8 bases in between. The CDR3 consists of 15 residues. The entire variable domain, with the rest obtained from reference TRBV2 and TRBJ2-2, is as follows: EPEVTQTPSHQVTQMGQEVILRCVPISNHLYFYWYRQILGQKVEFLVSFYNNEISEKSEIFDDQFSVERPDGSNFTLKIRSTKLEDSAMYFCASSEARTNTGELFFGEGSRLTVL.

The chain employs TRBV4-2 and TRBJ2-7; the D gene is possibly TRBD2 (6 bases). There are 15 residues in the CDR3. Germline CDR1 reads LGHNA; CDR2 reads YNFKEQ. The V end lost 1 base, the J end lost 0 bases, and 10 bases lay between the germline ends. CDR3 coding DNA: TGTGCCAGCAGCCAAGCCACTAGCCTCTCCTACGAGCAGTACTTC. Protein sequence: CASSQATSLSYEQYF.

A single count supports this clone. The CDR3: CASGVGYNEQFF. CDR3 DNA: TGTGCCAGCGGGGTTGGGTATAATGAGCAGTTCTTC. The chain has TRBV6-5 and TRBJ2-1; D gene unclear. Between the trimmed V and J ends, which lost 8 bases and 7 bases, there was a span of 12 bases. Germline CDR1 MNHEY, CDR2 SVGAGI. The CDR3 is 12 residues long.

This chain connects TRBV7-9 to TRBJ2-7; D gene unclear. This CDR3 has 14 residues. V was pared by 2 bases and J by 5 bases, with 13 bases between. Germline assignment: CDR1 SEHNR and CDR2 FQNEAQ (reference sequence). CDR3 residues: CASSLSRSPDEQYF. The CDR3 DNA reads TGTGCCAGCAGCTTAAGCCGCAGCCCGGACGAGCAGTACTTC.

The rearrangement uses TRBV11-2 and TRBJ2-7, with TRBD2 as a possible D gene (6 bases). The CDR3 extends over 13 amino acids. The germline V and J ends were trimmed by 0 bases and 12 bases, with 15 bases remaining between them. In germline, CDR1 is SGHAT, CDR2 FQNNGV. The CDR3 sequence is CASSLDSPGVRYF. The CDR3 DNA reads as TGTGCCAGCAGCTTAGATTCCCCGGGAGTACGGTACTTC.